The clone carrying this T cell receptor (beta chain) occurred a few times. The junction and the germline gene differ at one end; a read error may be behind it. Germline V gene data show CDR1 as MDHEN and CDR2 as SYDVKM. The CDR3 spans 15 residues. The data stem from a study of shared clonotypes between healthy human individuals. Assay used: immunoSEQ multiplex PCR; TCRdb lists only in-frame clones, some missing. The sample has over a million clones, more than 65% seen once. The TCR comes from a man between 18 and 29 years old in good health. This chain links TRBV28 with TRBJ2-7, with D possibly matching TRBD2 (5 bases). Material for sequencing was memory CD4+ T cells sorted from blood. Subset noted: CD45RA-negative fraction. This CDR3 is CASSPSRTLSYVQYF. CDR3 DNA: TGTGCCAGCAGCCCATCTCGGACTCTCTCCTACGTGCAGTACTTC.